Each of the 12 T cell receptor beta chains below was sequenced from the same sample in a study of tumor-infiltrating lymphocytes in primary liver carcinoma. Blood RNA was derived from unsorted whole blood, and germline DNA was extracted too. Priming with a constant-region primer yielded TCR beta cDNA from roughly 0.45 ug total RNA. Three nested multiplex PCR rounds of slightly modified ARM-PCR generated TCR beta libraries. Rounds one and two of PCR, each of 10 cycles, were primed with TRBV1-TRBV30 forward primers and a C-beta reverse primer. TCRdb reanalysed the multiplex PCR reads using MiXCR and keeps one entry per CDR3 protein. The table shows approximately 310,000 distinct CDR3 sequences, with approximately 65% occurring only once. The sample consisted of peripheral blood. Receptors were obtained from a man aged 35-49 years with primary liver carcinoma and hepatitis B virus infection.

A note on this clonotype: Possible read error: a much larger clone is one base away. The CDR3 DNA reads TGTGCCGTCAGCGACAGGCAAGAGACCCAGTACTTC. This codes for CAVSDRQETQYF. This chain uses TRBV10-3 with TRBJ2-5; TRBD1 is a possible D gene (6 bases). CDR1 ENHRY and CDR2 SYGVKD come from the germline V gene. The CDR3 length is 12 residues.

Notes on this clonotype: It may be a read error: a sequence one base away is much more abundant. The V call is TRBV4-3, the J call TRBJ1-1; D remains ambiguous. V lost 5 bases to trimming and J lost 0 bases, with 7 bases between them. The germline V gene has CDR1 LGHNA and CDR2 YSLEER. The CDR3 contains 13 residues. The chain's CDR3 is CASSAVMNTEAFF. Written as DNA, the CDR3 is TGCGCCAGCAGCGCAGTGATGAACACTGAAGCTTTCTTT.

To note about this clonotype: A much larger clone differs by one base, so this may be a read error. The rearrangement links TRBV14 to TRBJ2-7; the D gene could be TRBD1 or TRBD2 (6 bases each). This CDR3 is 15 amino acids long. Per the germline V gene, CDR1 is SGHDN and CDR2 is FVKESK. V gave up 0 bases and J gave up 2 bases, with 11 bases separating them. The CDR3, as DNA: TGTGCCAGCAGCCAAGATCACGGGGGCCCCTACGAGCAGTACTTC. As protein: CASSQDHGGPYEQYF.

The genes are TRBV30 and TRBJ2-2; D is perhaps TRBD1 or TRBD2 (6 bases each). CDR1 is GTSNPN and CDR2 is SVGIG in the germline V gene (reference sequence). The CDR3 is 15 amino acids. V gave up 2 bases and J gave up 2 bases, with 12 bases separating them. CDR3 in amino acids: CAWSRGGTNTGELFF. The DNA for the CDR3 is TGTGCCTGGAGTCGAGGCGGGACAAACACCGGGGAGCTGTTTTTT.

This clonotype was seen repeatedly, ten times or more. The CDR3 DNA reads as TGCGCCAGCAGCCAAGATAGGGTAAACGGACGTCCAGATACGCAGTATTTT. This gives the protein CASSQDRVNGRPDTQYF. This rearrangement joins TRBV4-3 to TRBJ2-3; D not resolved. The CDR3 is made up of 17 amino acids. The V gene's germline CDR1 is LGHNA and CDR2 YSLEER. The V end lost 0 bases, the J end lost 4 bases, and 17 bases lay between the germline ends.

As concerns this clonotype: This may stem from a read error, because a much larger clone lies one nucleotide away. The chain is built from TRBV29-1 and TRBJ2-3; tentatively, D is TRBD2 (5 bases). The V and J ends lost 7 bases and 2 bases respectively, with 16 bases between them. In germline, CDR1 is SQVTM, CDR2 ANQGSEA. The CDR3 totals 14 residues. The CDR3 DNA is TGCAGCGCCTTTAGCGTGAGGGCCACAGATACGCAGTATTTT. This encodes CSAFSVRATDTQYF.

This clonotype was detected ten times or more. The rearrangement joins TRBV10-3 to TRBJ2-2; D possibly corresponds to TRBD2 (6 bases). This CDR3 spans 15 amino acids. Trimming pared 8 bases from V and 6 bases from J, leaving 19 bases between. The germline gives CDR1 ENHRY, CDR2 SYGVKD. The DNA for the CDR3 is TGTGCCATCCCAGCCGACAGCGGGTATCCCGGGGAGCTGTTTTTT. It specifies CAIPADSGYPGELFF.

Points on this clonotype: The junction and the germline gene differ at one end; a read error may be behind it. This rearrangement joins TRBV10-3 to TRBJ2-7, with TRBD2 identical over 9 bases. The CDR3 consists of 15 residues. The germline CDR1 and CDR2 sequences are ENHRY and SYGVKD. The CDR3 sequence is CVISGASGTGYEQYF. The DNA for the CDR3 is TGTGTCATCAGTGGCGCTAGCGGGACCGGCTACGAGCAGTACTTC.

Worth noting for this clonotype: The junction departs from the called germline gene at one end, perhaps through a read error. In DNA, the CDR3 is TGTGCCACCAGTGATGGGTCGGGAGCCTCCTACAATGAACAGTTCTTC. Translated: CATSDGSGASYNEQFF. This chain links TRBV24-1 with TRBJ2-1; D might be TRBD2 (6 bases). Looked up from germline, CDR1 is KGHDR and CDR2 is SFDVKD. The length of the CDR3 is 16 residues.

As for this clonotype: Mismatch with germline at one junction end may stem from a read error. The chain combines TRBV29-1 with TRBJ1-1, with no clear D. The germline gives CDR1 SQVTM, CDR2 ANQGSEA. This CDR3 has 14 residues. CDR3 coding DNA: TGCTGCGTTGATAACCTATTAGGGATCACTGAAGCTTTCTTT. This encodes CCVDNLLGITEAFF.

Turning to this clonotype: A much bigger clone sits one base away, suggesting this may be a read error. The J gene is TRBJ2-3, the V gene TRBV29-1; a weak D match, TRBD2 (6 bases). Germline values: CDR1 SQVTM, CDR2 ANQGSEA. CDR3 length: 13 residues. The CDR3 spells CIMGGIGTDTQYF. The CDR3 coding sequence is TGCATCATGGGGGGTATCGGTACAGATACGCAGTATTTT.

This clonotype was detected once. CDR3 DNA sequence: TGTGCCAGCAGCGCCCTGGGTTCTGAAACGGTATACGCAGATACGCAGTATTTT. Translated, it gives CASSALGSETVYADTQYF. V gene TRBV6-2 or TRBV6-3 combines with J gene TRBJ2-3; D gene uncertain. CDR3 length: 18 residues. The V end lost 6 bases, the J end lost 4 bases, and 26 bases lay between the germline ends. Looked up from germline, CDR1 is MNHEY and CDR2 is SVGEGT.